A single sample is the source of the 19 T cell receptor beta chains below, sequenced in a study of prognosis after radiotherapy for stage I lung cancer. Two-round multiplex PCR amplified TCR beta CDR3 from genomic DNA. Initially, in first-round PCR, primers specific to each TRBV and TRBJ gene were used. TCRdb itself ran the multiplex PCR reads through MiXCR, one entry per CDR3 protein. The sample contains some 15,000 distinct CDR3 sequences, 30% of which appear only once. Here the sequenced sample was PBMCs, taken before or after stereotactic body radiation therapy (not recorded which). Receptor source: a donor of 50 years or more with non-small cell lung cancer.

This sequence joins TRBV28 and TRBJ2-3; D gene unclear. CDR1 and CDR2 from the germline V gene are MDHEN and SYDVKM. V gave up 7 bases and J gave up 2 bases, with 13 bases separating them. CDR3 length: 14 amino acids. The CDR3 DNA is TGTGCCAGCATGAGATCCAGGTTCACAGATACGCAGTATTTT. Its protein is CASMRSRFTDTQYF. The full variable domain, its missing parts supplied by reference TRBV28 and TRBJ2-3, is DVKVTQSSRYLVKRTGEKVFLECVQDMDHENMFWYRQDPGLGLRLIYFSYDVKMKEKGDIPEGYSVSREKKERFSLILESASTNQTSMYLCASMRSRFTDTQYFGPGTRLTVL.

The table lists this clonotype with many counts. The rearrangement joins TRBV7-9 to TRBJ1-5; TRBD1 matches 7 bases. V lost 2 bases and J lost 3; bases outside the gene matches: 4. The CDR3 consists of 15 residues. Germline V gene sequence: CDR1 SEHNR, CDR2 FQNEAQ (reference sequence). DNA for the CDR3: TGTGCCAGCAGCTTATGGAGGGGGCCCAATCAGCCCCAGCATTTT. Translation gives CASSLWRGPNQPQHF.

On this clonotype itself: Because the CDR3 is missing its conserved closing phenylalanine or tryptophan, this is likely a read error. This sequence joins TRBV5-6 and TRBJ2-7; a possible D gene is TRBD1 (6 bases). Trimming took 0 bases from V and 2 from J, leaving 15 bases between them. This CDR3 comprises 16 residues. Germline V gene lookup returns CDR1 SGHDT and CDR2 YYEEEE. Here the CDR3 reads CASSLEGRGSPYEQYL. The CDR3 DNA reads TGTGCCAGCAGCTTGGAGGGCAGGGGATCCCCCTACGAGCAGTACTTA.

This clonotype was seen repeatedly, ten times or more. V usage is TRBV19 and J usage is TRBJ2-6; perhaps TRBD1 as D (6 bases). The V gene's germline CDR1 is LNHDA and CDR2 SQIVND (reference sequence). With 8 bases removed from V and 1 base from J, the gap between germline ends came to 21 bases. The CDR3 has 18 amino acids. The DNA for the CDR3 is TGTGCCAGTCCCCCACAGGCCGCACAGGGTTCTGGGGCCAACGTCCTGACTTTC. As protein: CASPPQAAQGSGANVLTF.

This clonotype is termed medium-sized. This chain connects TRBV15 to TRBJ2-5; TRBD2 might be the D (5 bases). The end of the DNA aligns better with TRBJ2-1, so the J call may be wrong. The CDR3 is 15 residues long. CDR1 is LNHNV and CDR2 is YYDKDF in the germline V gene (reference sequence). The CDR3 sequence: CATSRASRGYNEQFF. CDR3 DNA: TGTGCCACCAGCAGAGCCTCCCGGGGCTACAATGAGCAGTTCTTC.

This clonotype was counted at least ten times. The gene calls are TRBV3-1 and TRBJ2-1, with TRBD2 matching 11 bases. V gave up 1 base and J gave up 4 bases; unmatched junction bases: 6. CDR3 length: 17 amino acids. Germline V gene lookup returns CDR1 LGHDT and CDR2 YNNKEL (reference sequence). CDR3 protein: CASSQANLAGGYNEQFF. CDR3 DNA sequence: TGTGCCAGCAGCCAAGCTAATCTAGCGGGAGGATACAATGAGCAGTTCTTC.

In this sample, this clonotype turned up many times. A much bigger clone sits one base away, suggesting this may be a read error. The V gene is TRBV7-2, the J gene TRBJ2-7; tentative D call: TRBD2 (6 bases). Germline-derived CDR1 and CDR2 are SGHTA and FQGNSA. The CDR3 loop spans 14 amino acids. CDR3 DNA: TGTGCCAGCAGGCCCGGCGGGATTAGGTACGAGCAGCACTTC. This codes for CASRPGGIRYEQHF.

This clonotype is labeled as medium-sized. This sequence joins TRBV27 and TRBJ2-3; D remains ambiguous. Germline V gene data show CDR1 as MNHEY and CDR2 as SMNVEV (reference sequence). Trimming cost V 5 bases and J 0 bases, with 9 bases left between them. CDR3 length: 14 amino acids. The CDR3 sequence: CASSLGLSTDTQYF. The CDR3 nucleotides read TGTGCCAGCAGTCTCGGGCTCAGCACAGATACGCAGTATTTT.

With regard to this clonotype: An end of the junction does not agree with germline; a read error may underlie this. V is TRBV6-2 or TRBV6-3 and J is TRBJ1-6; D call uncertain. From germline, CDR1 is MNHEY and CDR2 SVGEGT. The CDR3 contains 15 residues. The CDR3 region has the DNA TGCGCCAGCAGTTACAGTGGTAACGGGAATTCACACCTCCACTTT. Translated: CASSYSGNGNSHLHF.

This clonotype was seen ten or more times. The rearrangement joins TRBV10-2 to TRBJ2-5, with D hard to call. Trimming took off 3 bases at V and 5 bases at J, with 13 bases between the two ends. The CDR3 covers 14 residues. Germline V gene data show CDR1 as WSHSY and CDR2 as SAAADI. The CDR3 coding sequence is TGCGCCAGCAGTGACCCAGCCGTGAGGGAGACCCAGTACTTC. This gives the protein CASSDPAVRETQYF.

Sample share makes this clonotype medium-sized (0.01 to 0.1%). This sequence joins TRBV5-1 and TRBJ2-1; no definite D call. V lost 0 bases and J lost 4, with 11 bases in between. Germline loops: CDR1 SGHRS, CDR2 YFSETQ. The CDR3 runs to 15 residues. The CDR3 coding sequence is TGCGCCAGCAGCTTGGCGGATGAAGAATACAATGAGCAGTTCTTC. Encoded protein: CASSLADEEYNEQFF.

This clonotype was detected once. This chain joins TRBV5-6 and TRBJ2-2, with D maybe TRBD1 (5 bases). The germline gives CDR1 SGHDT, CDR2 YYEEEE. CDR3 length: 11 residues. V was cut by 4 bases and J by 8 bases, with 6 bases left in between. CDR3 sequence (DNA): TGTGCCAGCAGCAGGACAGGGGAGCTGTTTTTT. Amino acid sequence: CASSRTGELFF.

This clonotype was seen at least ten times. The V call is TRBV7-2, the J call TRBJ2-2; TRBD2 matches at 14 bases. CDR3 length: 19 residues. Looked up from germline, CDR1 is SGHTA and CDR2 is FQGNSA. With V trimmed by 5 bases and J by 6 bases, 14 bases remained unmatched. In nucleotides, the CDR3 is TGTGCCAGCAGCCTCCTTCCCGGGACTAGCGGGAGAGTCTCCGGGGAGCTGTTTTTT. This translates into CASSLLPGTSGRVSGELFF.

This clonotype was counted ten times or more. A clone one base away is much larger, so this may be a read error. This CDR3 fails to terminate in the conserved phenylalanine or tryptophan, so it likely reflects a read error. The V call is TRBV30, the J call TRBJ1-1; D remains unclear. Per the germline V gene, CDR1 is GTSNPN and CDR2 is SVGIG (reference sequence). V shed 3 bases and J shed 5 bases, with 13 bases lying between them. CDR3 size: 13 residues. The CDR3: CAWRADRRTEAFL. The CDR3 DNA reads as TGTGCCTGGAGGGCAGATCGGAGAACTGAAGCTTTCCTT.

This clonotype occurred many times. The V gene is TRBV20-1, the J gene TRBJ1-5; D perhaps matches TRBD1 (5 bases). The CDR3 loop spans 16 amino acids. Trimming removed 3 bases at V and 2 bases at J, with 17 bases between. From germline, CDR1 is DFQATT and CDR2 SNEGSKA (reference sequence). The CDR3 sequence is CSARDVGVGGNQPQHF. The DNA of the CDR3 is TGCAGTGCTAGGGATGTGGGGGTTGGAGGCAATCAGCCCCAGCATTTT.

By sample fraction, this clonotype is medium-sized (0.01 to 0.1%). V is TRBV18 and J is TRBJ2-2; no firm D call. Germline CDR1 is KGHSH and CDR2 is LQKENI. Trimming took 0 bases from V and 7 from J, leaving 0 bases between them. The CDR3 is 11 amino acids. In DNA, the CDR3 is TGTGCCAGCTCACCACCCGGGGAGCTGTTTTTT. Amino acids: CASSPPGELFF.

In its sample, this clonotype is medium-sized. The J gene is TRBJ1-5, the V gene TRBV6-1; TRBD1 matches 9 bases. The V gene end was trimmed by 3 bases and the J gene end by 5 bases; junction bases not matched to a gene: 5. The CDR3 sequence is 15 residues long. Looked up from germline, CDR1 is MNHNS and CDR2 is SASEGT. The CDR3 sequence is CASSEDRGGYQPQHF. CDR3 sequence (DNA): TGTGCCAGCAGTGAGGACAGGGGAGGTTATCAGCCCCAGCATTTT.

Many counts were recorded for this clonotype. The chain joins TRBV5-4 to TRBJ2-3; the match to TRBD2 covers 8 bases. Unmatched junction bases numbered 7, after V lost 3 bases and J lost 4 bases. The germline V gene encodes CDR1 SGHNT and CDR2 YYREEE (reference sequence). The CDR3 has 15 amino acids. The CDR3, as DNA: TGTGCCAGCAGCTCGGGACTAGAAGCTTCAGATACGCAGTATTTT. This sequence encodes CASSSGLEASDTQYF.

The sample holds many counts of this clonotype. The chain joins TRBV3-1 to TRBJ2-1; D ambiguous. From germline, CDR1 is LGHDT and CDR2 YNNKEL (reference sequence). V was cut by 1 base and J by 4 bases, with 2 bases left in between. The CDR3 has 12 residues. For the CDR3, the DNA is TGTGCCAGCAGCCAAGCTTACAATGAGCAGTTCTTC. Its protein is CASSQAYNEQFF.